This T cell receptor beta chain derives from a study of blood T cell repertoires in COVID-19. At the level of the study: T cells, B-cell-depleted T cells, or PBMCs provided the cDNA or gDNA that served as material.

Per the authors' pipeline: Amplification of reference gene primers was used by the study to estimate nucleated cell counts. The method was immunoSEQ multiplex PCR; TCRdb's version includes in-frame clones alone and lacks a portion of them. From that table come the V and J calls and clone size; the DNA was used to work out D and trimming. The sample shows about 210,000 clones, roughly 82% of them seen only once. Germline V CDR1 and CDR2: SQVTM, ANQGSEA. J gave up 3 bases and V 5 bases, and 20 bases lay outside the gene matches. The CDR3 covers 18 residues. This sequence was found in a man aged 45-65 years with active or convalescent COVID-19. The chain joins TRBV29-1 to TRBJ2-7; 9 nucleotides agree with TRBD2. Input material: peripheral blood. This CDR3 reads CSVRLGGMTSGYIYEQYF. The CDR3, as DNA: TGCAGCGTTCGACTAGGGGGGATGACTAGCGGATATATCTACGAGCAGTACTTC.